This T cell receptor beta chain is drawn from a study of blood T cell repertoires in COVID-19. The length of the CDR3 is 15 residues. Germline V gene data show CDR1 as KGHSH and CDR2 as LQKENI. V dropped 0 bases and J dropped 4 bases, with 13 bases sitting between them. Original methodology: Amplification of reference gene primers was used by the study to estimate nucleated cell counts. The data were produced by immunoSEQ multiplex PCR, yet TCRdb's version contains in-frame clones alone and is incomplete. The V and J calls and clone size are taken from that table; D and trimming were inferred from the DNA. The sample includes tens of thousands of clones, roughly 80% seen only once; the top ten take around 16%.

The sequence was collected from a woman older than 75 with acute or convalescent COVID-19. What was sequenced was peripheral blood. The genes are TRBV18 and TRBJ2-7; D is undetermined. This chain's CDR3 is CASSPPGGLSYEQYF. CDR3 in DNA: TGTGCCAGCTCACCACCCGGCGGATTGAGTTACGAGCAGTACTTC.